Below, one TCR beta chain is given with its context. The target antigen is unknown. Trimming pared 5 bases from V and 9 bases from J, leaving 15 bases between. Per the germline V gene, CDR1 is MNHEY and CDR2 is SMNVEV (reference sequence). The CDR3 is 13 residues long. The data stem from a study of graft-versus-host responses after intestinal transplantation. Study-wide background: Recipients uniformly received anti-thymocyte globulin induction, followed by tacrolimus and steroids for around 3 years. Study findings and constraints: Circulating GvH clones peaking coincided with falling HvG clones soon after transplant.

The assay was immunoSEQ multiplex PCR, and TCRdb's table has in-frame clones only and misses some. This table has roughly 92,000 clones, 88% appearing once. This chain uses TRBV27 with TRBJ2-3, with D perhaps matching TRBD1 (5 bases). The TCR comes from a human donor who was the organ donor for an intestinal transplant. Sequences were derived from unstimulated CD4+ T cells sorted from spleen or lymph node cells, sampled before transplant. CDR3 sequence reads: CASSERSGATQYF. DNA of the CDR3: TGTGCCAGCAGTGAACGTTCTGGGGCGACGCAGTATTTT.